This T cell receptor beta chain was retrieved from a study of glioma-infiltrating T cells after dendritic cell vaccination. V was shortened by 4 bases and J by 2 bases, with 12 bases between the two germline ends. This CDR3 is 14 amino acids long. Germline loops: CDR1 SGDLS, CDR2 YYNGEE. The primer mix had 60 V beta and 13 J beta primers. Libraries were prepared by immunoSEQ multiplex PCR; TCRdb keeps only in-frame clonotypes and omits some of them. Of tens of thousands of clones listed, approximately 87% are singletons. No glioblastoma patient carried an isocitrate dehydrogenase mutation. The specimen was blood, collected before dendritic cell vaccination. This TCR derives from a human donor with glioblastoma. The V and J genes are TRBV9 and TRBJ2-5, with a tentative D call TRBD2 (6 bases). CDR3: CASSLGLKQETQYF. The CDR3 DNA sequence: TGTGCCAGCAGCTTAGGACTAAAACAAGAGACCCAGTACTTC.